This TCR beta chain derives from a study of T cells after yellow fever vaccination. The V segment lost 10 bases and the J segment 2 bases; nucleotides outside the gene matches: 20. The CDR3 sequence is 19 residues long. From germline, CDR1 is MDHEN and CDR2 SYDVKM. Via MiXCR, TCRdb re-called the 5' RACE reads, giving one row per CDR3 protein. The profile shows fewer than 350,000 distinct CDR3 sequences, 3.6% of them singletons. This clonotype was found many times. V gene TRBV28 combines with J gene TRBJ2-3; 11 bases agree with TRBD2. This material consisted of PBMCs, taken on the day of the yellow fever booster vaccination. This TCR came from a man between 18 and 29 years old who received the YFV17D yellow fever vaccine. The CDR3, as DNA: TGTGCCACCAGCAGATTAGGAGAAGGTAGCGGGGGGGCCACAGATACGCAGTATTTT. Translating gives CATSRLGEGSGGATDTQYF.